This TCR beta chain came from a study of cytomegalovirus exposure and HLA in healthy donors. Study-wide points: Reports credit the classifier with highly specific, highly sensitive diagnosis of cytomegalovirus status. The authors enumerated roughly 160 TCR beta chains as linked to cytomegalovirus.

The data were produced by immunoSEQ multiplex PCR, yet TCRdb's version contains in-frame clones alone and is incomplete. The top ten hold about 3% of the sample, which has 190,000 or so clones, about 80% seen once. A word on this clone: No antigen is known for it. This specimen includes other DNA sequences encoding the same CDR3.

This CDR3 comprises 11 residues. Trimming pared 6 bases from V and 5 bases from J, leaving 7 bases between. From germline, CDR1 is SNHLY and CDR2 FYNNEI. Separation from the 666-subject first cohort characterized the approximately 130-subject validation cohort, to which the donors belonged. Material for sequencing was PBMCs. The rearrangement joins TRBV2 to TRBJ2-5; unclear D gene. This clonotype originated in a woman under 30 in good health and CMV-seropositive. Here the CDR3 DNA reads TGTGCCAGCAGCCCCCTGGAGACCCAGTACTTC. The encoded protein is CASSPLETQYF.